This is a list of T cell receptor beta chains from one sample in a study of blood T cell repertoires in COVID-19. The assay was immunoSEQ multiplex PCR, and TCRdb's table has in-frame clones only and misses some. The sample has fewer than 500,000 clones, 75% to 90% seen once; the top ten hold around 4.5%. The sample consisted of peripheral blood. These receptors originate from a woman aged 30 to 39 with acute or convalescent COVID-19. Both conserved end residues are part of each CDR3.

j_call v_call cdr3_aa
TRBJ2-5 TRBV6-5 CASSYELKETQYF
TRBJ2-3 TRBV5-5 CASSFSRGSTDTQYF
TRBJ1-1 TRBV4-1 CASSRGRGNPNTEAFF
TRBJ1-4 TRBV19 CASSYGGGNEKLFF
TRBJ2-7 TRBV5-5 CASSLGVSEQYF
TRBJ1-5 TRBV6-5 CASSRTGFGNQPQHF
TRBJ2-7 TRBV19 CASSSGVGLEQYF
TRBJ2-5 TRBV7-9 CASSLTPGQGAEETQYF
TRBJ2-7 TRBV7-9 CASSHRDSYEQYF
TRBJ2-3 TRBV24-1 CATSAGGESDTQYF
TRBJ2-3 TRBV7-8 CASSPGFTSSDTQYF
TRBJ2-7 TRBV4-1 CASSQDPTGVDEQYF
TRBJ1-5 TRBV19 CASSRREGGVDQPQHF
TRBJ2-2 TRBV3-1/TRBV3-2 CASSQATGFSTGELFF
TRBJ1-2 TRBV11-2 CASSPWGFEGGNGYTF
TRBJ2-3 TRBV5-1 CASLLADFTDTQYF
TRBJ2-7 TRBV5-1 CASRGGAKGYEQYF
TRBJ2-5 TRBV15 CATSRDRLAGILETQYF
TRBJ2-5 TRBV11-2 CASGLVLAVQETQYF
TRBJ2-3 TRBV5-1 CASRGTGTDTQYF
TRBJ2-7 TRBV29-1 CSVEVAGESYEQYF
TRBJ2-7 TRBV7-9 CASSSDLDPYEQYF
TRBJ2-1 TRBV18 CASSPTTDSLKNNEQFF
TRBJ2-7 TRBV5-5 CASSFGLYEQYF
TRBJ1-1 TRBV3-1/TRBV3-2 CASSQQGEAFF
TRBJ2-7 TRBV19 CASRPRGSSYEQYF
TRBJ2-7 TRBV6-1 CASSEGQAYEQYF
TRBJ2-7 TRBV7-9 CASSRSGTETYEQYF
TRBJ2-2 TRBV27 CASSFPGLAGGHVSGELFF
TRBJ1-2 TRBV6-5 CASSYRPGGFNYGYTF
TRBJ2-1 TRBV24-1 CATSAPRRGNEQFF
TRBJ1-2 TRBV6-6 CASSFSYGANYGYTF
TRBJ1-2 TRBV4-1 CASSQGRTPYGYTF
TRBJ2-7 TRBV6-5 CASNLPGQGFEQYF
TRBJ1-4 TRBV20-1 CSASEGQGVEKLFF
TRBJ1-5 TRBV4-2 CASSQVIVDRDQPQHF
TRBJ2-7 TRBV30 CAWSARGVAYF
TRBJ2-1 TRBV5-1 CASSSTRLARDNEQFF
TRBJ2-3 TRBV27 CASSPTGTQTDTQYF
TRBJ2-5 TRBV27 CASSSRLAGVWETQYF
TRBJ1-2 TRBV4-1 CASSQDYTALIYGYTF
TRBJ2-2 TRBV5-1 CASSPSRANTGELFF
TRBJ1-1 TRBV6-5 CASRTGLNTEAFF
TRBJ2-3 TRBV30 CAWRTASTDTQYF
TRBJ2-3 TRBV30 CARPARSGESADTQYF
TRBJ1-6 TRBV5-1 CASSLAGGDGSPLHF
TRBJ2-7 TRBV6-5 CASNQAGGSSYEQYF
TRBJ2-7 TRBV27 CATADSLHEQYF
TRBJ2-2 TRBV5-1 CASSSRSPDTGELFF
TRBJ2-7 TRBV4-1 CASSHPRVDEQYF
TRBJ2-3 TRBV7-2 CASSLMRATQYF
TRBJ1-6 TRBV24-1 CATSDSDRGLWSPLHF
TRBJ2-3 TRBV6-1 CASSDPLGSGLSTDTQYF
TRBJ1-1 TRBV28 CASSLTGTSEAFF
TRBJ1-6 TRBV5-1 CASSSGEGKSPLHF
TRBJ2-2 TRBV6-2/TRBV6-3 CASSQRDRSNTGELFF
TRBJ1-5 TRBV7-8 CASSRTTGWNQPQHF
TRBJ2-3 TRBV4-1 CASSPRDRGGDTQYF